This TCR beta chain stems from a study of cytomegalovirus exposure and HLA in healthy donors. Study information: There were 65 million to 85 million unique TCRs (from HLA-typed donors) in an early data release.

Findings and caveats of the study: The study found most TCR sequences rare, yet found some public TCRs in many donors. The presence/absence work took it that sequencing depth was about the same across donors. Researchers reported in a later analysis that a missense DCLRE1C variant was tied to TCR beta V- and J-gene trimming.

CDR3 length equals 15 residues. Per the germline V gene, CDR1 is LGHNA and CDR2 is YSLEER. V was trimmed by 0 bases and J by 2 bases, leaving 10 bases between them. PCR employed 60 Vbeta and 13 Jbeta primers. The method was immunoSEQ multiplex PCR; TCRdb's version includes in-frame clones alone and lacks a portion of them. The sample carries more than 85,000 clones, roughly 80% recorded once. This clone was found a few times. Its cognate antigen is unknown. The TCR sequence derives from a woman in her 30s in good health and CMV-seronegative. Sequenced material: PBMCs. The chain recombines TRBV4-3 with TRBJ2-5; no clear D. The CDR3 spells CASSQDFRAQETQYF. The CDR3 coding sequence is TGCGCCAGCAGCCAAGATTTCCGAGCTCAAGAGACCCAGTACTTC.